The rows below give T cell receptor beta chains drawn from one sample of a study of blood T cell repertoires in COVID-19. The data were produced by immunoSEQ multiplex PCR, yet TCRdb's version contains in-frame clones alone and is incomplete. The sample has about 150,000 clones, about 80% seen once; the top ten hold over 35%. The sample consisted of peripheral blood. The receptor set was obtained from a human donor in a cohort sampled during active COVID-19. Each CDR3 is given with its conserved first and last residue. The D gene is left open where the match is weak. The size entry is marked missing in some rows and otherwise reads once, few, many or a size class.

DNA: TGTGCCAGCAGCCGTGGCAGGAGCAGGGATAACTATGGCTACACCTTC
CDR3: CASSRGRSRDNYGYTF
length: 16
J: TRBJ1-2
size: NA
V: TRBV7-2
D: NA

DNA: TGTGCCAGCAGTTACGGAGGTCGTCAGCCCCAGCATTTT
CDR3: CASSYGGRQPQHF
length: 13
J: TRBJ1-5
size: once
V: TRBV6-2/TRBV6-3
D: NA

DNA: TGTGCCAGCAGCGCCGGAACAGGACGCTATGGCTACACCTTC
CDR3: CASSAGTGRYGYTF
length: 14
J: TRBJ1-2
size: NA
V: TRBV9
D: NA

DNA: TGTGCCAGCAGCTTACAAGGGGAGCTGTTTTTT
CDR3: CASSLQGELFF
length: 11
J: TRBJ2-2
size: NA
V: TRBV7-9
D: NA

DNA: TGCGCCAGCAGCTTGGGTGGGGCCCCCACCGGGGAGCTGTTTTTT
CDR3: CASSLGGAPTGELFF
length: 15
J: TRBJ2-2
size: few
V: TRBV5-1
D: NA

DNA: TGTGCCAGCAGTTTATACAGGGGTGGGAACACTGAAGCTTTCTTT
CDR3: CASSLYRGGNTEAFF
length: 15
J: TRBJ1-1
size: NA
V: TRBV27
D: TRBD1

DNA: TGCAGCGTCGGCAGGGGGACTGAAGCTTTCTTT
CDR3: CSVGRGTEAFF
length: 11
J: TRBJ1-1
size: NA
V: TRBV29-1
D: TRBD1

DNA: TGTGCCAGCAGCTTAGGAGGGGGGGCTACCACAGATACGCAGTATTTT
CDR3: CASSLGGGATTDTQYF
length: 16
J: TRBJ2-3
size: NA
V: TRBV7-2
D: NA

DNA: TGCACCAGCAGCCACTGGGAGGGCAGCGGCATGAACACTGAAGCTTTCTTT
CDR3: CTSSHWEGSGMNTEAFF
length: 17
J: TRBJ1-1
size: NA
V: TRBV1
D: NA

DNA: TGTGCCAGCAGCGTGGGACAGGGGGTCTATGGCTACACCTTC
CDR3: CASSVGQGVYGYTF
length: 14
J: TRBJ1-2
size: NA
V: TRBV7-9
D: TRBD1

DNA: TGTGCCAGCAGTGGGGCCTGGGGGGAGCTGTTTTTT
CDR3: CASSGAWGELFF
length: 12
J: TRBJ2-2
size: NA
V: TRBV28
D: NA

DNA: TGTGCCAGCAGCAGTGGGACACCACTAGGCGAAAAACTGTTTTTT
CDR3: CASSSGTPLGEKLFF
length: 15
J: TRBJ1-4
size: NA
V: TRBV7-2
D: NA

DNA: TGTGCCAGCAGCTTCGGACAGTCCGGAGGGACCCAGTACTTC
CDR3: CASSFGQSGGTQYF
length: 14
J: TRBJ2-5
size: NA
V: TRBV5-6
D: NA

DNA: TGTGCCAGCAGTCCCGGGACAGGGGATTTGCAGCCCCAGCATTTT
CDR3: CASSPGTGDLQPQHF
length: 15
J: TRBJ1-5
size: NA
V: TRBV6-2/TRBV6-3
D: TRBD1

DNA: TGTGCTAGTGGTTTGGTACATAGGGAGGCTGAGCAGTTCTTC
CDR3: CASGLVHREAEQFF
length: 14
J: TRBJ2-1
size: once
V: TRBV12-5
D: NA

DNA: TGTGCCTGGAGTCTGGACATGCTCGGCTACACCTTC
CDR3: CAWSLDMLGYTF
length: 12
J: TRBJ1-2
size: once
V: TRBV30
D: NA

DNA: TGTGCCAGTAGTTCCCCGGGACAAGTAGCCACCGGGGAGCTGTTTTTT
CDR3: CASSSPGQVATGELFF
length: 16
J: TRBJ2-2
size: NA
V: TRBV19
D: NA

DNA: TGTGCCATCAGTGTACGACTAGTGAACTCCAATGAGCAGTTCTTC
CDR3: CAISVRLVNSNEQFF
length: 15
J: TRBJ2-1
size: NA
V: TRBV10-3
D: NA

DNA: TGTGCCAGCAGCCAGGACAGGGGTGACGAAAAACTGTTTTTT
CDR3: CASSQDRGDEKLFF
length: 14
J: TRBJ1-4
size: NA
V: TRBV4-2
D: TRBD1

DNA: TGTGCCAGCAGCGGTGGGGGGGGCCACGACAATGAGCAGTTCTTC
CDR3: CASSGGGGHDNEQFF
length: 15
J: TRBJ2-1
size: NA
V: TRBV9
D: NA

DNA: TGCAGCGTGGACGGGACAGAAGCCTACGAGCAGTACTTC
CDR3: CSVDGTEAYEQYF
length: 13
J: TRBJ2-7
size: NA
V: TRBV29-1
D: TRBD1

DNA: TGTGCCAGCAGCCCCCCAGGGATTGACACCGGGGAGCTGTTTTTT
CDR3: CASSPPGIDTGELFF
length: 15
J: TRBJ2-2
size: NA
V: TRBV7-9
D: NA

DNA: TGTGCCAGCAGCTCCGAATTAGCGGGGGGGAACTACAATGAGCAGTTCTTC
CDR3: CASSSELAGGNYNEQFF
length: 17
J: TRBJ2-1
size: NA
V: TRBV7-9
D: TRBD2

DNA: TGTGCCAGCAGTTCCCCCCGGACTCGATCTTTGGAGACCCAGTACTTC
CDR3: CASSSPRTRSLETQYF
length: 16
J: TRBJ2-5
size: NA
V: TRBV28
D: NA

DNA: TGTGCCAGCTCCCTAGCGGGGGGGAACACTGAAGCTTTCTTT
CDR3: CASSLAGGNTEAFF
length: 14
J: TRBJ1-1
size: NA
V: TRBV6-5
D: NA

DNA: TGTGCCATCAGTGAGGACTCTGACGGGGAGCTGTTTTTT
CDR3: CAISEDSDGELFF
length: 13
J: TRBJ2-2
size: NA
V: TRBV10-3
D: NA

DNA: TGTGCCACCAGTGACCCCCCCAGCGAGGGGGGGAGTGAGCAGTTCTTC
CDR3: CATSDPPSEGGSEQFF
length: 16
J: TRBJ2-1
size: NA
V: TRBV24-1
D: NA

DNA: TGTGCCAGCAGCGTAGTTGCGGGCCCTGGCACAGATACGCAGTATTTT
CDR3: CASSVVAGPGTDTQYF
length: 16
J: TRBJ2-3
size: NA
V: TRBV9
D: NA

DNA: TGCGCCAGCAGCTTGGCCGGAGGGATGAACACTGAAGCTTTCTTT
CDR3: CASSLAGGMNTEAFF
length: 15
J: TRBJ1-1
size: NA
V: TRBV5-1
D: NA

DNA: TGCGCCAGCAGCTTGGAGGGGGACCCATACTACGAGCAGTACTTC
CDR3: CASSLEGDPYYEQYF
length: 15
J: TRBJ2-7
size: NA
V: TRBV5-1
D: NA

DNA: TGTGCCAGCAGCCCTCGGACTAGCGGGGGGGAGGAGCAGTACTTC
CDR3: CASSPRTSGGEEQYF
length: 15
J: TRBJ2-7
size: NA
V: TRBV3-1/TRBV3-2
D: TRBD2

DNA: TGTGCCATCAGTCCGCCGGGACTAGCGGGGGGGCGAAACACCGGGGAGCTGTTTTTT
CDR3: CAISPPGLAGGRNTGELFF
length: 19
J: TRBJ2-2
size: NA
V: TRBV10-3
D: TRBD2

DNA: TGTGCCAGCACCCTAGCGGGGAGCTCCTACAATGAGCAGTTCTTC
CDR3: CASTLAGSSYNEQFF
length: 15
J: TRBJ2-1
size: once
V: TRBV7-8
D: TRBD2

DNA: TGCAGCGTTGCTGCCAGGGGGTGGAACACCGGGGAGCTGTTTTTT
CDR3: CSVAARGWNTGELFF
length: 15
J: TRBJ2-2
size: NA
V: TRBV29-1
D: TRBD1

DNA: TGTGCCAGCAGCTTAGGGACAGGCTCCTACGAGCAGTACTTC
CDR3: CASSLGTGSYEQYF
length: 14
J: TRBJ2-7
size: NA
V: TRBV11-3
D: TRBD1

DNA: TGCGCCAGCAGTCGAGATGGGGGGAATGAGCAGTTCTTC
CDR3: CASSRDGGNEQFF
length: 13
J: TRBJ2-1
size: NA
V: TRBV23-1
D: NA

DNA: TGTGCCAGCAGCTTAGGGGACAGGGGGACTGAAGCTTTCTTT
CDR3: CASSLGDRGTEAFF
length: 14
J: TRBJ1-1
size: NA
V: TRBV7-8
D: TRBD1

DNA: TGTGCCAGCAGTTCATTCTCTGGAAACACCATATATTTT
CDR3: CASSSFSGNTIYF
length: 13
J: TRBJ1-3
size: NA
V: TRBV12-3/TRBV12-4
D: NA

DNA: TGTGCCAGCAGACTAGGGTCCCCTAAGTCCCTCCACTTT
CDR3: CASRLGSPKSLHF
length: 13
J: TRBJ1-6
size: few
V: TRBV2
D: NA

DNA: TGTGCCAGCAGGGTGGAACAGGGTAATCAGCCCCAGCATTTT
CDR3: CASRVEQGNQPQHF
length: 14
J: TRBJ1-5
size: NA
V: TRBV2
D: NA

DNA: TGCGCCAGCAGCTTGGGGAGGGCTCCTGAAAAACTGTTTTTT
CDR3: CASSLGRAPEKLFF
length: 14
J: TRBJ1-4
size: NA
V: TRBV5-1
D: NA

DNA: TGTGCCAGCAGTTACTCGTTGAGGACGACAGGGTCGGGAGGCTACACCTTC
CDR3: CASSYSLRTTGSGGYTF
length: 17
J: TRBJ1-2
size: NA
V: TRBV6-2/TRBV6-3
D: TRBD1

DNA: TGTGCCAGCAGCTCCGACAGGATGAACACTGAAGCTTTCTTT
CDR3: CASSSDRMNTEAFF
length: 14
J: TRBJ1-1
size: once
V: TRBV7-8
D: NA

DNA: TGTGCCAGTAGTACCCGACGGGACAATGAGCAGTTCTTC
CDR3: CASSTRRDNEQFF
length: 13
J: TRBJ2-1
size: NA
V: TRBV19
D: NA

DNA: TGTGCCAGCAGCGTAGGAGCAGGTGGCTACACCTTC
CDR3: CASSVGAGGYTF
length: 12
J: TRBJ1-2
size: NA
V: TRBV9
D: NA

DNA: TGTGCCAGCAGCCAATTCTCGCGGGGGCTACAAGAGACCCAGTACTTC
CDR3: CASSQFSRGLQETQYF
length: 16
J: TRBJ2-5
size: NA
V: TRBV16
D: NA

DNA: TGTGCCAGCAGCTTAGATCTGGGAGGGGGCTACACCTTC
CDR3: CASSLDLGGGYTF
length: 13
J: TRBJ1-2
size: NA
V: TRBV11-2
D: NA

DNA: TGTGCCAGCAGTTCAGACGGAGAAAATCAGCCCCAGCATTTT
CDR3: CASSSDGENQPQHF
length: 14
J: TRBJ1-5
size: NA
V: TRBV6-2/TRBV6-3
D: NA

DNA: TGTGCCAGCAGCCAAAGCGGCGGGCTTTACAATGAGCAGTTCTTC
CDR3: CASSQSGGLYNEQFF
length: 15
J: TRBJ2-1
size: NA
V: TRBV3-1/TRBV3-2
D: NA

DNA: TGTGCCAGCAGTTACAGGACAGGTGCCTCCTACGAGCAGTACTTC
CDR3: CASSYRTGASYEQYF
length: 15
J: TRBJ2-7
size: NA
V: TRBV27
D: TRBD1

DNA: TGCGCCAGCAGCCAAGATTTCGGGGAATCCTATCAGCCCCAGCATTTT
CDR3: CASSQDFGESYQPQHF
length: 16
J: TRBJ1-5
size: NA
V: TRBV4-1
D: NA

DNA: TGTGCCAGCAGCACCCACCAGGGGGCCTCTAATGAAAAACTGTTTTTT
CDR3: CASSTHQGASNEKLFF
length: 16
J: TRBJ1-4
size: NA
V: TRBV9
D: TRBD1

DNA: TGTGCCAGTAGGGAACTAGCTTTGGGGGAGCTGTTTTTT
CDR3: CASRELALGELFF
length: 13
J: TRBJ2-2
size: few
V: TRBV19
D: NA

DNA: TGTGCCAGCAACGTACTAGCGATCCAAGAGACCCAGTACTTC
CDR3: CASNVLAIQETQYF
length: 14
J: TRBJ2-5
size: NA
V: TRBV6-5
D: TRBD2